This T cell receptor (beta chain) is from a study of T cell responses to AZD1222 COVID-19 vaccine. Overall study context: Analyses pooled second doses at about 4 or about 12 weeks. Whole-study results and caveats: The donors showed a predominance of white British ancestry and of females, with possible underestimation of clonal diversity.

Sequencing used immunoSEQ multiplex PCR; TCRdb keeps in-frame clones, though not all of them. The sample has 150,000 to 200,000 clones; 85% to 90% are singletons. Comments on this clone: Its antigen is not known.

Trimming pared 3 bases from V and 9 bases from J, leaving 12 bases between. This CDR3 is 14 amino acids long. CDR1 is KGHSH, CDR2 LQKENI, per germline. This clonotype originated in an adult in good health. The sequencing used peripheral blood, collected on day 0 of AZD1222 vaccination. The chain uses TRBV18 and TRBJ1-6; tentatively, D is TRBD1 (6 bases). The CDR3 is CASSPGRGGSPLHF. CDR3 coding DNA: TGTGCCAGCTCACCGGGCAGGGGTGGTTCACCCCTCCACTTT.